Below are 5 T cell receptor beta chains sequenced from a single sample in a study of response to subunit inactivated influenza vaccine. TCRdb reprocessed the RT-PCR reads with MiXCR, giving one entry per CDR3 protein. The sample yields hundreds of thousands of distinct CDR3 sequences, approximately 15% seen once. Specimen: PBMCs from blood, collected around 15 days before vaccination. The source is a man aged 45 to 65 who received an inactivated influenza vaccine.

The chain links TRBV12-3 or TRBV12-4 to TRBJ1-2; D is ambiguous. This CDR3 is built from 15 residues. Trimming cost V 6 bases and J 4 bases, with 18 bases left between them. The CDR3 here is CASSSLQTLVYGYTF. The CDR3 DNA is TGTGCCAGCAGCTCCCTCCAGACTCTTGTCTATGGCTACACCTTC.

The gene calls are TRBV2 and TRBJ2-6; unclear D gene. Germline lookup yields CDR1 SNHLY and CDR2 FYNNEI. This CDR3 is 14 amino acids long. V shed 10 bases and J shed 0 bases, with 10 bases lying between them. The CDR3 region has the DNA TGTGCCACCCAGGTCCCCTCTGGGGCCAACGTCCTGACTTTC. This translates into CATQVPSGANVLTF.

This clonotype has more than one count but fewer than ten. The chain couples TRBV29-1 to TRBJ1-1; D may be TRBD1 (5 bases). The CDR3 is made up of 13 amino acids. Germline V gives CDR1 SQVTM, CDR2 ANQGSEA. The V end lost 7 bases, the J end lost 2 bases, and 14 bases lay between the germline ends. The CDR3 here is CSALGRGNTEAFF. CDR3 DNA sequence: TGCAGCGCCCTAGGGAGGGGAAACACTGAAGCTTTCTTT.

This clonotype showed up just a few times. The V call is TRBV28, the J call TRBJ2-1, with 14 bases that match TRBD2. CDR1 is MDHEN, CDR2 SYDVKM, per germline. Losses at the gene ends were 4 bases for V and 4 bases for J; bases not matched to a gene: 6. There are 17 residues in the CDR3. CDR3 residues: CASSSGLAGALYNEQFF. The CDR3 nucleotides are TGTGCCAGCAGTTCGGGACTAGCGGGGGCCCTTTACAATGAGCAGTTCTTC.

This clonotype was counted many times. V gene TRBV10-3 combines with J gene TRBJ2-1; D uncertain. From germline, CDR1 is ENHRY and CDR2 SYGVKD. The V end was cut by 5 bases, the J end by 7 bases, with 6 bases between. CDR3 length: 11 residues. In DNA, the CDR3 is TGTGCCATCAGTCTGGAGAATGAGCAGTTCTTC. This gives the protein CAISLENEQFF.